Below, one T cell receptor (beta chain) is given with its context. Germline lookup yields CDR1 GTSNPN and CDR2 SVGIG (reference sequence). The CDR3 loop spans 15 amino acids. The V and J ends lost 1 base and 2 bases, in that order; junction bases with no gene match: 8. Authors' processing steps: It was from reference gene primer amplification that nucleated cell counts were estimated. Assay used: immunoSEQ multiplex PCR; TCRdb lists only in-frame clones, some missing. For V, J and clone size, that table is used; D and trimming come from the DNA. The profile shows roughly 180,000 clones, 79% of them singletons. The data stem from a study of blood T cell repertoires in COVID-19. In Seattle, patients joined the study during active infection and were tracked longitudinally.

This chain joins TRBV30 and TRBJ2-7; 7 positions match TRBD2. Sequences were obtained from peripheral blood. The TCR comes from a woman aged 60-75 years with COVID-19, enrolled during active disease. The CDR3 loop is CAWSGEASGAYEQYF. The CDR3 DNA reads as TGTGCCTGGAGTGGGGAGGCTAGCGGAGCCTACGAGCAGTACTTC.